This T cell receptor (beta chain) was identified in a study of T cell responses to AZD1222 COVID-19 vaccine. Study results and caveats: Among spike-specific TCRs, nearly half reportedly target unmutated variant regions. After the peak T cell response, and only then, were repertoires sampled. Two doses of AZD1222 preceded a rise in Spike-specific TCR breadth and depth.

Analysis merged second doses at about 4 or about 12 weeks. Trimming left V 3 bases short and J 0 bases short, with 14 bases between. The CDR3 has 17 residues. The germline CDR1 and CDR2 sequences are KGHSH and LQKENI. Some clones are missing from TCRdb's copy, which holds only in-frame ones; the method was immunoSEQ multiplex PCR. The sample consists of fewer than 150,000 clones, around 90% of them appearing once. Comment on this clone: As yet, its antigen is unknown.

Sample: peripheral blood, taken 28 days after the second AZD1222 dose. This sequence was found in an adult who received the AZD1222 COVID-19 vaccine. The V and J genes are TRBV18 and TRBJ1-4, with D possibly being TRBD1 (5 bases). CDR3 loop: CASSPPGRSATNEKLFF. The CDR3 DNA follows: TGTGCCAGCTCACCTCCGGGACGTTCTGCAACTAATGAAAAACTGTTTTTT.